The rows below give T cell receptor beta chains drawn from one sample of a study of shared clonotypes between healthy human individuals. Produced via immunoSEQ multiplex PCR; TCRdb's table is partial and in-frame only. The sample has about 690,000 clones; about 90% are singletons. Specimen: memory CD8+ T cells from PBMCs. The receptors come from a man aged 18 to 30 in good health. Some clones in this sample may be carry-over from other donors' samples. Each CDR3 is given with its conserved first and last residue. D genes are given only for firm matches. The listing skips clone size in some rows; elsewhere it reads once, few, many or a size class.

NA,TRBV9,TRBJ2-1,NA,TGTGCCAGCAGCGCGAGAACGAATGAGCAGTTCTTC,CASSARTNEQFF
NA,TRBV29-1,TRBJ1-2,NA,TGCAGCGTTGTAGGACAAATGGGAGATGGCTACACCTTC,CSVVGQMGDGYTF
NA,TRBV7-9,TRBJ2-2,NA,TGTGCCAGCAGCTCCCCAATGAGGGTGATCACCGGGGAGCTGTTTTTT,CASSSPMRVITGELFF
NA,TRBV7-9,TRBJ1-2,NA,TGTGCCAGCAGCGTCGAAAGGGGCTACACCTTC,CASSVERGYTF
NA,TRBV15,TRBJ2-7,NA,TGTGCCACGGGGGTTGGGGACTACGAGCAGTACTTC,CATGVGDYEQYF
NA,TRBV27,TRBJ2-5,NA,TGTGCCAGCAGTGTTCGTTCGACTAGGGGGGTGGAGACCCAGTACTTC,CASSVRSTRGVETQYF
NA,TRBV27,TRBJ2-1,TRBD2,TGTGCCAGCAGTTTCCTAGCGGACAATGAGCAGTTCTTC,CASSFLADNEQFF
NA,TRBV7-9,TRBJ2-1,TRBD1,TGTGCCAGCACTGACAGGGGGCAATACAATGAGCAGTTCTTC,CASTDRGQYNEQFF
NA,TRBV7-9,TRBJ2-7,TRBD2,TGTGCCAGCAGCTCGGCCCGAGGTGGGAGGGCCAACGAGCAGTACTTC,CASSSARGGRANEQYF
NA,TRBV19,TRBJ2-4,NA,TGTGCCAGTAGTATAGATTCGGGGGATCTAGCCAAAAACATTCAGTACTTC,CASSIDSGDLAKNIQYF
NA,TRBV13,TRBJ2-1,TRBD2,TGTGCCAGCAGCAGGGGACTAGCGGGAGACCATGAGCAGTTCTTC,CASSRGLAGDHEQFF
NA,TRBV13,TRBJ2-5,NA,TGTGCCAGCAGCCGCTCGGACAGAAAAGAGACCCAGTACTTC,CASSRSDRKETQYF
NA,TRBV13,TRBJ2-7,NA,TGTGCCAGCAGCTTCGACCCGGGCTCTTCCTACGAGCAGTACTTC,CASSFDPGSSYEQYF
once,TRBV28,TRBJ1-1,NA,TGTGCCAGCAGGCCAACAGGGGAAGCTTTCTTT,CASRPTGEAFF
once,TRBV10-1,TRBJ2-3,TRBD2,TGCGCCAGCAGTGAGAAACTAGCGGGAGGGCCGGTCACAGATACGCAGTATTTT,CASSEKLAGGPVTDTQYF
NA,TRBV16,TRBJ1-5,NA,TGTGCCAGCAGCCAATTCAGGGAGACATATGTAAATCAGCCCCAGCATTTT,CASSQFRETYVNQPQHF
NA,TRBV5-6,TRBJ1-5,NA,TGTGCCAGCAGCTTCGGGGTGAGGGGCGGTCAGCCCCAGCATTTT,CASSFGVRGGQPQHF
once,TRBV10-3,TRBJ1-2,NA,TGTGCCATCAGTGAGGCGACGGCTACTAACTATGGCTACACCTTC,CAISEATATNYGYTF
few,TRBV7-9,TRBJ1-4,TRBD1,TGTGCCAGCAGCTTAAGACAGGGGATTGAAAAACTGTTTTTT,CASSLRQGIEKLFF
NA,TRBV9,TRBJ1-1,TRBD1,TGTGCCAGCAGCGTAACAGGGGCCGGGGACACTAAAGCTTTCTTT,CASSVTGAGDTKAFF
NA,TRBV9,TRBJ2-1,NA,TGTGCCAGCAGCGGCCGGGACCCATACAATGAGCAGTTCTTC,CASSGRDPYNEQFF
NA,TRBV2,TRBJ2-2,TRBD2,TGTGCCAGCAGTGAGCGGCTAGCGGGGAACACCGGGGAGCTGTTTTTT,CASSERLAGNTGELFF
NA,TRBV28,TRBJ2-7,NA,TGTGCCAGCAGTTTAAGAGTCTACGAGCAGTACTTC,CASSLRVYEQYF
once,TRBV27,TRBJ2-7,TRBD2,TGTGCCAGCAGTTTAACTAGCGGGAGTGCTTACGAGCAGTACTTC,CASSLTSGSAYEQYF
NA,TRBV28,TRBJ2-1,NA,TGTGCCAGCAGTTTTATCGGCGACAGCTCCTACAATGAGCAGTTCTTC,CASSFIGDSSYNEQFF
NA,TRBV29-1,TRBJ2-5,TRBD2,TGCAGCGTTGGCGAGCGGGGGAGGTTCGAACTAGCGGGACAAGAGACCCAGTACTTC,CSVGERGRFELAGQETQYF
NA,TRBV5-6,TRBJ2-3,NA,TGTGCCAGCAGCAACTCAGAGACGCATCTAAGGCCAGATACGCAGTATTTT,CASSNSETHLRPDTQYF
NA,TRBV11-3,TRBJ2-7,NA,TGTGCCAGCAGCTCGAACCCCGACCGCGAGCAGTACTTC,CASSSNPDREQYF
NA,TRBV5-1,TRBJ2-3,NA,TGCGCCAGCAGCCCCCGGGACACTGCGTCAGATACGCAGTATTTT,CASSPRDTASDTQYF
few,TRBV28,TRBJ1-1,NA,TGTGCCAGCAGTTTACCAGGACTGAACACTGAAGCTTTCTTT,CASSLPGLNTEAFF
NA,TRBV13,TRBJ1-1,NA,TGTGCCAGCAGCTTAAGGGGGGAGACTGAAGCTTTCTTT,CASSLRGETEAFF
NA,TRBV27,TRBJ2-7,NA,TGTGCCAGCAGTTTATACGCCCAGGCAGAGGGGCAGTACTTC,CASSLYAQAEGQYF
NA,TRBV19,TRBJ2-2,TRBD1,TGTGCCAGTCGGGACAGGGTTGTAACCGGGGAGCTGTTTTTT,CASRDRVVTGELFF
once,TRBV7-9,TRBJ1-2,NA,TGTGCCAGCAGCGCAAGAACAGGGACTGACAATTACACCTTC,CASSARTGTDNYTF
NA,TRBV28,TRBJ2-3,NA,TGTGCCAGCAGTTTCGTGGGGGGCACAGATACGCAGTATTTT,CASSFVGGTDTQYF
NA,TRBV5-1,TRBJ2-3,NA,TGCGCCAGCAGCCCTACTACAGGGGGACTACCAGATACGCAGTATTTT,CASSPTTGGLPDTQYF
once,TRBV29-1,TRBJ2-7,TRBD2,TGCAGCGTTGAAGGACTAGCGGGAGTCTACGAGCAGTACTTC,CSVEGLAGVYEQYF
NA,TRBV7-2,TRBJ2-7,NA,TGTGCCAGCAGCCCAAATTTTAGCGGCCACTACGAGCAGTACTTC,CASSPNFSGHYEQYF
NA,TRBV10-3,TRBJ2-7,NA,TGTGCCATCAGTGAGTCCGGACCCCCCTACGAGCAGTACTTC,CAISESGPPYEQYF
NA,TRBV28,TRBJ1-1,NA,TGTGCCAGCAGTCTGACCGGACGGGGGAACACTGAAGCTTTCTTT,CASSLTGRGNTEAFF
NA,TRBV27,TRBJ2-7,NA,TGTGCCAGCAGTTTAGGGGGATCCTACGAGCAGTACTTC,CASSLGGSYEQYF
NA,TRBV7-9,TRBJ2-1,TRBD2,TGTGCCAGCAGCGGAACGGGACTAGCTTACAATGAGCAGTTCTTC,CASSGTGLAYNEQFF
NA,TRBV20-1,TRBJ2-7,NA,TGCAGTGCTCTAGAGGGACTCCAGTACTTC,CSALEGLQYF
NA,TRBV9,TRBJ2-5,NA,TGTGCCAGCAGCGTAGGGTTCGGGAGTATGGAGACCCAGTACTTC,CASSVGFGSMETQYF
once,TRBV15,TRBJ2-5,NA,TGTGCCACCCAATTGCTAGGGATAGAGACCCAGTACTTC,CATQLLGIETQYF
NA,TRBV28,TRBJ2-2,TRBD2,TGTGCCAGCAGCGGGACTAGCACCGGGGAGCTGTTTTTT,CASSGTSTGELFF